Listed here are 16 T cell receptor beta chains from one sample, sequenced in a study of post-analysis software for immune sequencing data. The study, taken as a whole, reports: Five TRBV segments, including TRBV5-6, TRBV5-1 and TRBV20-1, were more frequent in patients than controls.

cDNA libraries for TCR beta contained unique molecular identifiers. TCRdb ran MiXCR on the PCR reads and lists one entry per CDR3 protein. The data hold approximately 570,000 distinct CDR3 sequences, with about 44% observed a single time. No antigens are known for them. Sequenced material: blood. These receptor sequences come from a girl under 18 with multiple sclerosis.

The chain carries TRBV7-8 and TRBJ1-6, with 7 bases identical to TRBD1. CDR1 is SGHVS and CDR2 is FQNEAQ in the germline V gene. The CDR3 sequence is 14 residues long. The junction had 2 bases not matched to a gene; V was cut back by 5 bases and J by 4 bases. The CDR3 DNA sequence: TGTGCCAGCAGCCAGACAGGGTATAATTCACCCCTCCACTTT. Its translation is CASSQTGYNSPLHF.

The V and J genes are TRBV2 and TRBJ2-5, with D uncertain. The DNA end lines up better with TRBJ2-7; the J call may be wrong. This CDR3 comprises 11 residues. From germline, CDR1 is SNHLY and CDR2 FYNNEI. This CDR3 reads CASGYMDEQYF. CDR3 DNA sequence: TGTGCCAGCGGATACATGGACGAGCAGTACTTC.

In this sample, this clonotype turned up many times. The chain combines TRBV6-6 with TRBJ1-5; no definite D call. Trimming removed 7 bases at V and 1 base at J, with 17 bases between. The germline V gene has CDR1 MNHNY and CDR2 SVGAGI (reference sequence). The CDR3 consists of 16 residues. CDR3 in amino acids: CASTNRAGFSNQPQHF. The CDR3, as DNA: TGTGCCAGCACCAATAGGGCGGGTTTCAGCAATCAGCCCCAGCATTTT.

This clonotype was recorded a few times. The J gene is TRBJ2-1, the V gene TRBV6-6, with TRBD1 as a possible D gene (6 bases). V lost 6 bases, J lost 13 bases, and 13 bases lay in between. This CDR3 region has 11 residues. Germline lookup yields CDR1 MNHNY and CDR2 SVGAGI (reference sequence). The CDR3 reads CASSAGETQFF. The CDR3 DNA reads TGTGCCAGCAGCGCAGGGGAGACCCAGTTCTTC.

CDR3 bases: TGTGCCAGCAGTTACCAACAGGGATACTATGGCTACACCTTC. It specifies CASSYQQGYYGYTF. The chain has TRBV6-5 and TRBJ1-2; D is possibly TRBD1 (6 bases). Germline CDR1 MNHEY, CDR2 SVGAGI. V was cut by 2 bases and J by 3 bases, with 10 bases left in between. The CDR3 runs 14 residues.

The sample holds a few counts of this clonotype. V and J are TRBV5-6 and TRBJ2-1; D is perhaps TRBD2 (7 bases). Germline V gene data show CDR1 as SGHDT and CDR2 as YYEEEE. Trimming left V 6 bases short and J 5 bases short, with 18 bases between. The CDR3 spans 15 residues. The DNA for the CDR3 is TGTGCCAGCATCCCGGGGGGCAGACTAAACAATGAGCAGTTCTTC. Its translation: CASIPGGRLNNEQFF.

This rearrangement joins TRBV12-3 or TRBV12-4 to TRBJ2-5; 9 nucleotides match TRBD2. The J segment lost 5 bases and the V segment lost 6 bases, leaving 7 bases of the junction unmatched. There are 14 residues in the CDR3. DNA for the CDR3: TGTGCCAGCAGACCATCTAGCGGGGAGGAGACCCAGTACTTC. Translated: CASRPSSGEETQYF.

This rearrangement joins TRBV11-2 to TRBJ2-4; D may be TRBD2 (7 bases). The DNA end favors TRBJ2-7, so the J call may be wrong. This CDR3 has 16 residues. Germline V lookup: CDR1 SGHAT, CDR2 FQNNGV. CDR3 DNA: TGTGCCAGCAGCTTATTAGGGGGGAGGGACTTGCGCGAGCAGTACTTC. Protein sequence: CASSLLGGRDLREQYF.

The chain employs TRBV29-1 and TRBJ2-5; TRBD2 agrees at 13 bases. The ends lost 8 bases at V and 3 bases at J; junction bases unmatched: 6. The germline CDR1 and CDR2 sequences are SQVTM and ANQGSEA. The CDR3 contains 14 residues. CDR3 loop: CSLRTSGSEETQYF. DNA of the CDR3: TGCAGCCTTAGGACTAGCGGGAGTGAAGAGACCCAGTACTTC.

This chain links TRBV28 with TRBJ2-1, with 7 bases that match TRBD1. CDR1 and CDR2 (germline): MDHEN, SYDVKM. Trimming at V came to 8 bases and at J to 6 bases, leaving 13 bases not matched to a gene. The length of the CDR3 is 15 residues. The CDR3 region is CASDSLAGGINEQFF. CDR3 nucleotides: TGTGCCAGCGATTCGTTGGCAGGGGGTATCAATGAGCAGTTCTTC.

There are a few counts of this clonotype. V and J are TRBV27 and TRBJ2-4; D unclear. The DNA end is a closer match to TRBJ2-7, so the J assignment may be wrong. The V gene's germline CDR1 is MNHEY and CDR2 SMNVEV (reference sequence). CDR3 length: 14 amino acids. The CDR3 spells CASSFGRIPGEQYF. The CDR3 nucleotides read TGTGCCAGCAGTTTCGGGCGGATCCCTGGCGAGCAGTACTTC.

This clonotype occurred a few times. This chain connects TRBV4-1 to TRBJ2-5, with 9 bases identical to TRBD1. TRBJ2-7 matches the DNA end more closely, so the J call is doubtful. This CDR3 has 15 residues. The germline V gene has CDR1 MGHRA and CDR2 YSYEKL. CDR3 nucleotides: TGCGCCAGCAGCCAACAGACAGGGGGGATTTACGAGCAGTACTTC. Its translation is CASSQQTGGIYEQYF.

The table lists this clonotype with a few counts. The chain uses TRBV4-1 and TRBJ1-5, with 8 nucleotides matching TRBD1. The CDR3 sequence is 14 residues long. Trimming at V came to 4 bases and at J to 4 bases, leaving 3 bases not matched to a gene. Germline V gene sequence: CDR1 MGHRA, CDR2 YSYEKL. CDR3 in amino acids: CASSLTGENQPQHF. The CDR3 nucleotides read TGCGCCAGCAGCCTGACAGGGGAAAATCAGCCCCAGCATTTT.

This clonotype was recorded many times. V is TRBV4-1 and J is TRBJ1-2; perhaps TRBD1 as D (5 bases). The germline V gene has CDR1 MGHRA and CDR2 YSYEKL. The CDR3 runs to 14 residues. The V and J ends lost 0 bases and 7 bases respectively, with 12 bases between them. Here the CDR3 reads CASSQDGGSGGYTF. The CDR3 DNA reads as TGCGCCAGCAGCCAAGATGGGGGGTCTGGTGGCTACACCTTC.

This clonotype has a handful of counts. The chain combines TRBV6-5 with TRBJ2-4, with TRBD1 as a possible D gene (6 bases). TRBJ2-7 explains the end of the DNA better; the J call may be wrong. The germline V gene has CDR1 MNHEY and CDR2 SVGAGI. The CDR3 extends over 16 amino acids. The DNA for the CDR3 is TGTGCCAGCAGTACAATTCCGGGACAACCAACCTACGAGCAGTACTTC. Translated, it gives CASSTIPGQPTYEQYF.

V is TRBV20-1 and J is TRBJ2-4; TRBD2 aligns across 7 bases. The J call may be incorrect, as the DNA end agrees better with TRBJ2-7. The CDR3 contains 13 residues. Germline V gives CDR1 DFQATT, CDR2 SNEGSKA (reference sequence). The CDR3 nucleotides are TGCAGTGCTAGTCTAGGACTAGGCCACGAGCAGTACTTC. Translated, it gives CSASLGLGHEQYF.